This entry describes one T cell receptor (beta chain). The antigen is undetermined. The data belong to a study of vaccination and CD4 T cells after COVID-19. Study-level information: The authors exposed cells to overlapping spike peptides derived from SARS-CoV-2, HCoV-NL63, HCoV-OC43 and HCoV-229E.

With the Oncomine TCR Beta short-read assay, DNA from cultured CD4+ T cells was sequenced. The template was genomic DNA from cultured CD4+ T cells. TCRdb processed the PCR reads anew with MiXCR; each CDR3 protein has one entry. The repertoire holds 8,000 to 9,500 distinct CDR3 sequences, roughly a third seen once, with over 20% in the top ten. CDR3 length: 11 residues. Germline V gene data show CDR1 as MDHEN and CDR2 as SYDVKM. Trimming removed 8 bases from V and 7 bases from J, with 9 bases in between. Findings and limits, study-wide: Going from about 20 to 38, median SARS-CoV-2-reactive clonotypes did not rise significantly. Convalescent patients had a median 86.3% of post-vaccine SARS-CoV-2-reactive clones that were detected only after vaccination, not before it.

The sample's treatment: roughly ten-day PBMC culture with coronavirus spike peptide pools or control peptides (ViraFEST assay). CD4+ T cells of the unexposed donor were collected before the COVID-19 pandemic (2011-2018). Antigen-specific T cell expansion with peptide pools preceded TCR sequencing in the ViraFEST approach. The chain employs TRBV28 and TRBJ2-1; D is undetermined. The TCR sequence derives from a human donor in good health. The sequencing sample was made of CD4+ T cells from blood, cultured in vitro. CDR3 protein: CASGVRNEQFF. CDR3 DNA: TGTGCCAGCGGGGTCAGGAATGAGCAGTTCTTC. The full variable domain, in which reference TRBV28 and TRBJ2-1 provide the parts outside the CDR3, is DVKVTQSSRYLVKRTGEKVFLECVQDMDHENMFWYRQDPGLGLRLIYFSYDVKMKEKGDIPEGYSVSREKKERFSLILESASTNQTSMYLCASGVRNEQFFGPGTRLTVL.